Listed here are 10 T cell receptor beta chains from one sample, sequenced in a study of a mutant IDH1 vaccine in newly diagnosed glioma. Only in-frame clones appear in the TCRdb table, and some are missing; sequencing was by immunoSEQ multiplex PCR. Counted here are 25,000 to 35,000 clones, roughly 80% occurring once; the ten biggest clones make up roughly 8.2%. Antigen specificity for these receptors is unknown. Described time point: week 23, last vaccination. Topical imiquimod accompanied each vaccine dose, which consisted of 300 ug of mutant IDH1 20-mer peptide. This specimen consisted of PBMCs, obtained from a glioma patient whose treatment included an IDH1 peptide vaccine. The receptors stem from a woman younger than 35 with glioma.

The rearrangement links TRBV2 to TRBJ1-3; D gene ambiguous. This CDR3 region has 14 residues. Between the trimmed V and J ends, which lost 2 bases and 2 bases, there was a span of 7 bases. Germline lookup yields CDR1 SNHLY and CDR2 FYNNEI. In DNA form, the CDR3 reads TGTGCCAGCAGTGAACCCAGAGCTGGAAACACCATATATTTT. Translation: CASSEPRAGNTIYF.

This chain links TRBV27 with TRBJ1-1; TRBD1 might be the D (5 bases). V shed 8 bases and J shed 4 bases, with 20 bases lying between them. The CDR3 totals 15 residues. Looked up from germline, CDR1 is MNHEY and CDR2 is SMNVEV (reference sequence). The CDR3 sequence is CASQTAAGPLTEAFF. CDR3 DNA: TGTGCCAGCCAGACCGCCGCAGGGCCCCTCACTGAAGCTTTCTTT.

This clone was counted between two and nine times. The gene calls are TRBV13 and TRBJ1-1; D is ambiguous. The germline V gene has CDR1 PRHDT and CDR2 FYEKMQ (reference sequence). The V and J ends lost 4 bases and 1 base respectively, with 1 base between them. The CDR3 has 11 residues. CDR3 in amino acids: CASSSNTEAFF. CDR3 nucleotide sequence: TGTGCCAGCAGCTCGAACACTGAAGCTTTCTTT.

The chain combines TRBV6-6 with TRBJ2-7; D might be TRBD1 (6 bases). The CDR3 sequence is 16 residues long. The V gene lost 6 bases and the J gene lost 2 bases, with 20 bases spanning the gap. Looked up from germline, CDR1 is MNHNY and CDR2 is SVGAGI (reference sequence). CDR3 amino acids: CASRVLYREHAYEQYF. The CDR3 DNA reads as TGTGCCAGCAGGGTCCTTTACAGGGAGCACGCCTACGAGCAGTACTTC.

The V and J genes are TRBV29-1 and TRBJ1-2, with 7 nucleotides matching TRBD1. J gave up 8 bases and V 2 bases, and 5 bases lay outside the gene matches. The CDR3 is made up of 12 amino acids. Germline V lookup: CDR1 SQVTM, CDR2 ANQGSEA. For the CDR3, the DNA is TGCAGCGTTGAACCGACAGGGCTGGGCTACACCTTC. Its protein product is CSVEPTGLGYTF.

The chain links TRBV6-5 to TRBJ2-3; unclear D gene. V lost 2 bases, J lost 2 bases, and 2 bases lay in between. The CDR3 is 12 residues long. Per the germline V gene, CDR1 is MNHEY and CDR2 is SVGAGI. The CDR3 DNA reads TGTGCCAGCAGTTACGACACAGATACGCAGTATTTT. This translates into CASSYDTDTQYF.

This sequence joins TRBV21-1 and TRBJ2-7. TRBV21-1 is a known pseudogene. The CDR3 sequence is 14 residues long. Here the CDR3 reads CASSSRDNSYEQYF. The CDR3 nucleotides read TGTGCCAGCAGCTCGCGGGACAACTCCTACGAGCAGTACTTC.

Here the CDR3 reads CASSSTGAGTDTQYF. Written as DNA, the CDR3 is TGCGCCAGCAGCTCGACAGGGGCCGGCACAGATACGCAGTATTTT. The J gene is TRBJ2-3, the V gene TRBV5-1; the match to TRBD1 covers 8 bases. The CDR3 has 15 residues. V dropped 3 bases and J dropped 1; count of bases not matched to a gene: 4. Per the germline V gene, CDR1 is SGHRS and CDR2 is YFSETQ.

This clone was recorded a few times. V usage is TRBV7-8 and J usage is TRBJ1-2; 10 bases fit TRBD1. This CDR3 contains 17 residues. Germline lookup yields CDR1 SGHVS and CDR2 FQNEAQ. J lost 3 bases, V lost 2 bases, and 9 bases had no gene match. CDR3 coding DNA: TGTGCCAGCAGCTTATCGACAGGGGGCGGGGGAGACTATGGCTACACCTTC. This encodes CASSLSTGGGGDYGYTF.

This chain joins TRBV7-8 and TRBJ1-3; a possible D gene is TRBD1 (5 bases). Trimming pared 1 base from V and 2 bases from J, leaving 15 bases between. Germline V gene sequence: CDR1 SGHVS, CDR2 FQNEAQ. The CDR3 is 17 residues long. The CDR3 nucleotides read TGTGCCAGCAGCTTAGATCTAGTTGGGGCAACTGGAAACACCATATATTTT. This translates into CASSLDLVGATGNTIYF.